Listed below are T cell receptor beta chains from one sample, sequenced in a study of blood T cell repertoires in COVID-19. Sequencing used immunoSEQ multiplex PCR; TCRdb keeps in-frame clones, though not all of them. The data show about 240,000 clones, with around 90% seen just once and just over 7% held by the top ten. Specimen: peripheral blood. The receptors come from a man aged 55 to 70 who had recovered from COVID-19. CDR3s include the opening cysteine and the closing phenylalanine or tryptophan. Fields, in order: CDR3 protein, CDR3 DNA, D gene, J gene, clone size, V gene. A D gene is named only where the DNA matches it firmly. Rows give clone size only sometimes, using once, few, many, or a class for an expanded clone.

cdr3_aa: CASSSARGRNTGELFF
cdr3_nt: TGCGCCAGCAGCTCCGCTAGGGGTCGGAACACCGGGGAGCTGTTTTTT
d_call: NA
j_call: TRBJ2-2
clone_size: NA
v_call: TRBV5-1

cdr3_aa: CASSPGTGAWETQYF
cdr3_nt: TGTGCCAGCAGCCCAGGGACAGGAGCTTGGGAGACCCAGTACTTC
d_call: TRBD1
j_call: TRBJ2-5
clone_size: NA
v_call: TRBV7-9

cdr3_aa: CAISPGTGPNSPLHF
cdr3_nt: TGTGCCATCAGCCCCGGGACAGGGCCCAATTCACCCCTCCACTTT
d_call: TRBD1
j_call: TRBJ1-6
clone_size: NA
v_call: TRBV10-3

cdr3_aa: CASSLDGTGEKLFF
cdr3_nt: TGCGCCAGCAGTCTAGATGGGACAGGCGAAAAACTGTTTTTT
d_call: TRBD1
j_call: TRBJ1-4
clone_size: NA
v_call: TRBV5-1

cdr3_aa: CASSSGSYTGELFF
cdr3_nt: TGTGCCAGTAGCTCCGGGTCCTACACCGGGGAGCTGTTTTTT
d_call: NA
j_call: TRBJ2-2
clone_size: NA
v_call: TRBV19

cdr3_aa: CASSWGIGTGSEAFF
cdr3_nt: TGTGCCAGCAGTTGGGGGATAGGGACAGGGAGTGAAGCTTTCTTT
d_call: TRBD1
j_call: TRBJ1-1
clone_size: NA
v_call: TRBV27

cdr3_aa: CASSNPGVLRKKTQYF
cdr3_nt: TGTGCCAGCAGCAACCCGGGGGTATTAAGAAAAAAGACCCAGTACTTC
d_call: NA
j_call: TRBJ2-5
clone_size: NA
v_call: TRBV21-1

cdr3_aa: CASRTPTGGTDTQYF
cdr3_nt: TGTGCCAGCAGGACGCCGACAGGGGGCACAGATACGCAGTATTTT
d_call: TRBD1
j_call: TRBJ2-3
clone_size: NA
v_call: TRBV25-1

cdr3_aa: CASSPGQGRNEKLFF
cdr3_nt: TGTGCCAGCAGCCCTGGACAGGGGAGAAATGAAAAACTGTTTTTT
d_call: TRBD1
j_call: TRBJ1-4
clone_size: NA
v_call: TRBV5-4

cdr3_aa: CASSLGRETQYF
cdr3_nt: TGCGCCAGCAGCTTGGGTCGGGAGACCCAGTACTTC
d_call: NA
j_call: TRBJ2-5
clone_size: NA
v_call: TRBV5-1

cdr3_aa: CASSLQGIEETQYF
cdr3_nt: TGTGCCAGCAGTCTACAGGGGATCGAGGAGACCCAGTACTTC
d_call: TRBD1
j_call: TRBJ2-5
clone_size: NA
v_call: TRBV6-5

cdr3_aa: CASSRGLAGDEQFF
cdr3_nt: TGTGCCAGTAGTAGGGGACTAGCGGGAGATGAGCAGTTCTTC
d_call: TRBD2
j_call: TRBJ2-1
clone_size: many
v_call: TRBV19

cdr3_aa: CASSLPLAGPAGELFF
cdr3_nt: TGTGCCAGCAGTTTGCCACTAGCGGGGCCGGCGGGGGAGCTGTTTTTT
d_call: TRBD2
j_call: TRBJ2-2
clone_size: NA
v_call: TRBV28

cdr3_aa: CAGGPSGGTGELFF
cdr3_nt: TGTGCCGGCGGACCGAGCGGGGGAACCGGGGAGCTGTTTTTT
d_call: TRBD2
j_call: TRBJ2-2
clone_size: NA
v_call: TRBV18

cdr3_aa: CASKLQGAVTEAFF
cdr3_nt: TGTGCCAGCAAGCTACAGGGGGCAGTCACTGAAGCTTTCTTT
d_call: TRBD1
j_call: TRBJ1-1
clone_size: NA
v_call: TRBV6-5

cdr3_aa: CASSQTGTGGYNEQFF
cdr3_nt: TGCGCCAGCAGCCAGACCGGGACAGGGGGCTACAATGAGCAGTTCTTC
d_call: TRBD1
j_call: TRBJ2-1
clone_size: NA
v_call: TRBV5-1

cdr3_aa: CASRGLAGGYNEQFF
cdr3_nt: TGTGCCAGCAGAGGACTAGCGGGGGGGTACAATGAGCAGTTCTTC
d_call: TRBD2
j_call: TRBJ2-1
clone_size: NA
v_call: TRBV6-5

cdr3_aa: CASTWTTNTGELFF
cdr3_nt: TGTGCCAGCACCTGGACAACGAACACCGGGGAGCTGTTTTTT
d_call: NA
j_call: TRBJ2-2
clone_size: NA
v_call: TRBV6-6

cdr3_aa: CASSFGDRGKKLFF
cdr3_nt: TGTGCCAGCAGCTTCGGAGACAGGGGTAAAAAACTGTTTTTT
d_call: TRBD1
j_call: TRBJ1-4
clone_size: NA
v_call: TRBV7-9

cdr3_aa: CATSLRTSGGVDTQYF
cdr3_nt: TGTGCCACCAGCTTACGGACTAGCGGGGGGGTAGATACGCAGTATTTT
d_call: TRBD2
j_call: TRBJ2-3
clone_size: NA
v_call: TRBV15

cdr3_aa: CASSSYRGGTDTQYF
cdr3_nt: TGTGCCAGCAGCTCCTACAGGGGGGGCACAGATACGCAGTATTTT
d_call: TRBD1
j_call: TRBJ2-3
clone_size: NA
v_call: TRBV11-2

cdr3_aa: CAWSPLDRVEVRLFF
cdr3_nt: TGTGCCTGGAGTCCACTCGACAGGGTCGAAGTTCGGCTGTTTTTT
d_call: TRBD1
j_call: TRBJ1-4
clone_size: many
v_call: TRBV30

cdr3_aa: CASSQDHNRDREKLFF
cdr3_nt: TGCGCCAGCAGCCAAGATCACAACAGGGACCGTGAAAAACTGTTTTTT
d_call: NA
j_call: TRBJ1-4
clone_size: NA
v_call: TRBV4-1